Listed below are T cell receptor beta chains from one sample, sequenced in a study of T cells in Graves' hyperthyroidism and ophthalmopathy. TCRdb redid the calling of the multiplex PCR reads with MiXCR, one entry per CDR3 protein. Altogether approximately 870,000 distinct CDR3 sequences are present, approximately 40% being singletons, with the ten largest covering roughly 8.3%. Sequenced: blood. All receptors derive from a man between 18 and 29 years old with Graves' hyperthyroidism. Each CDR3 is given with its conserved first and last residue. The D gene is left open where the match is weak. The size field is filled for only some rows; it gives once, few, many or a size class.

D: .; V: TRBV3-1; J: TRBJ1-5; size: .; CDR3: CASSVDTRDQPQHF; DNA: TGTGCCAGCAGCGTCGATACACGGGATCAGCCCCAGCATTTT
D: .; V: TRBV7-9; J: TRBJ1-4; size: .; CDR3: CASSLWTSNEKLFF; DNA: TGTGCCAGCAGCTTGTGGACGTCTAATGAAAAACTGTTTTTT
D: .; V: TRBV28; J: TRBJ2-7; size: .; CDR3: CASRRDGNEQYF; DNA: TGTGCCAGCAGACGGGACGGGAACGAGCAGTACTTC
D: TRBD1; V: TRBV10-3; J: TRBJ1-4; size: many; CDR3: CAISEVTGMGEKLFF; DNA: TGTGCCATCAGTGAGGTGACAGGGATGGGCGAAAAACTGTTTTTT
D: .; V: TRBV12-3/TRBV12-4; J: TRBJ1-5; size: few; CDR3: CASNLKYQPQHF; DNA: TGTGCCAGCAATCTCAAGTATCAGCCCCAGCATTTT
D: TRBD1; V: TRBV25-1; J: TRBJ2-5; size: many; CDR3: CASSDLRQGETQYF; DNA: TGTGCCAGCAGTGACCTCCGACAGGGGGAGACCCAGTACTTC
D: .; V: TRBV15; J: TRBJ1-3; size: .; CDR3: CATSGSRSGNTIYF; DNA: TGTGCCACCAGCGGGTCACGCTCTGGAAACACCATATATTTT
D: TRBD2; V: TRBV7-9; J: TRBJ2-7; size: .; CDR3: CASSSNLAGGLYEQYF; DNA: TGTGCCAGCAGCTCCAATCTAGCGGGAGGACTCTACGAGCAGTACTTC
D: .; V: TRBV29-1; J: TRBJ1-3; size: many; CDR3: CSGLGLGNTIYF; DNA: TGCAGCGGACTTGGACTAGGAAACACCATATATTTT
D: TRBD1; V: TRBV10-3; J: TRBJ1-1; size: once; CDR3: CAPGGQAVRTEAFF; DNA: TGTGCCCCTGGGGGACAGGCGGTCAGAACTGAAGCTTTCTTT
D: .; V: TRBV4-1; J: TRBJ2-7; size: .; CDR3: CADSQEEGAVAYEQYF; DNA: TGCGCCGACAGCCAAGAGGAAGGGGCGGTGGCCTACGAGCAGTACTTC
D: .; V: TRBV7-2; J: TRBJ1-1; size: few; CDR3: CASSMWKNTEAFF; DNA: TGTGCCAGCAGCATGTGGAAGAACACTGAAGCTTTCTTT
D: .; V: TRBV4-1; J: TRBJ2-2; size: .; CDR3: CASSPWVPPNTGELFF; DNA: TGCGCCAGCAGCCCCTGGGTGCCACCGAACACCGGGGAGCTGTTTTTT
D: TRBD1; V: TRBV10-3; J: TRBJ1-3; size: .; CDR3: CATGTGTGNTIYF; DNA: TGTGCCACCGGGACAGGGACTGGAAACACCATATATTTT
D: .; V: TRBV2; J: TRBJ1-5; size: .; CDR3: CASSERAARSNQPQHF; DNA: TGTGCCAGCAGTGAAAGGGCAGCCCGGAGCAATCAGCCCCAGCATTTT
D: .; V: TRBV6-6; J: TRBJ1-1; size: .; CDR3: CASSYRDMGRAEAFF; DNA: TGTGCCAGCAGTTATCGCGATATGGGTAGGGCTGAAGCTTTCTTT
D: TRBD1; V: TRBV9; J: TRBJ2-7; size: .; CDR3: CASSAGQGVNEQYF; DNA: TGTGCCAGCAGCGCCGGACAGGGTGTAAACGAGCAGTACTTC
D: .; V: TRBV9; J: TRBJ2-5; size: .; CDR3: CASSQGIAVGGETQYF; DNA: TGTGCCAGCAGCCAAGGAATAGCGGTGGGGGGAGAGACCCAGTACTTC
D: .; V: TRBV7-9; J: TRBJ1-5; size: .; CDR3: CASSLGQEYQPQHF; DNA: TGTGCCAGCAGCTTAGGGCAGGAATATCAGCCCCAGCATTTT
D: .; V: TRBV5-4; J: TRBJ2-7; size: .; CDR3: CASSLEGPTYEQYF; DNA: TGTGCCAGCAGCTTGGAAGGCCCTACCTACGAGCAGTACTTC
D: .; V: TRBV6-5; J: TRBJ2-7; size: few; CDR3: CASSQVDLDHEQYF; DNA: TGTGCCAGCAGCCAAGTGGACCTCGACCACGAGCAGTACTTC
D: TRBD1; V: TRBV6-5; J: TRBJ1-5; size: .; CDR3: CASSPPSGTGAGQHF; DNA: TGTGCCAGCAGTCCGCCGTCGGGGACAGGTGCGGGCCAGCATTTT
D: .; V: TRBV6-6; J: TRBJ1-3; size: .; CDR3: CASSNKGSHSGNTIYF; DNA: TGTGCCAGCAGTAACAAAGGCTCGCACTCTGGAAACACCATATATTTT
D: TRBD1; V: TRBV2; J: TRBJ2-5; size: few; CDR3: CASNRQGNQETQYF; DNA: TGTGCCAGCAACCGACAGGGGAATCAAGAGACCCAGTACTTC
D: .; V: TRBV19; J: TRBJ1-1; size: many; CDR3: CASTPSNGITEAFF; DNA: TGTGCCAGTACCCCGAGCAACGGCATAACTGAAGCTTTCTTT
D: .; V: TRBV4-2; J: TRBJ2-2; size: .; CDR3: CASSDPRGTGELFF; DNA: TGTGCCAGCAGTGACCCGCGGGGCACCGGGGAGCTGTTTTTT
D: .; V: TRBV2; J: TRBJ2-7; size: .; CDR3: CASSASGTALSYEQYF; DNA: TGTGCCAGCAGTGCTAGTGGTACAGCCCTCTCCTACGAGCAGTACTTC
D: .; V: TRBV7-9; J: TRBJ2-3; size: .; CDR3: CASTKITTDTQYF; DNA: TGTGCCAGCACGAAAATCACAACAGATACGCAGTATTTT
D: .; V: TRBV6-1; J: TRBJ1-3; size: few; CDR3: CASSRDTSGNTIYF; DNA: TGTGCCAGCAGCAGAGACACCTCTGGAAACACCATATATTTT
D: TRBD2; V: TRBV4-1; J: TRBJ2-7; size: few; CDR3: CASSQRSGGPLEQYF; DNA: TGCGCCAGCAGCCAACGTAGCGGGGGGCCTCTCGAGCAGTACTTC
D: .; V: TRBV11-2; J: TRBJ2-7; size: .; CDR3: CASSFDLTQGGSYEQYF; DNA: TGTGCCAGCAGCTTTGACTTAACACAGGGAGGGTCCTACGAGCAGTACTTC
D: .; V: TRBV2; J: TRBJ1-1; size: .; CDR3: CASSDRGTEGSDEAFF; DNA: TGTGCCAGCAGTGATAGGGGAACAGAGGGGAGTGATGAAGCTTTCTTT
D: TRBD1; V: TRBV12-3/TRBV12-4; J: TRBJ1-1; size: .; CDR3: CASSYGDRVGTEAFF; DNA: TGTGCCAGCAGTTACGGGGACAGGGTGGGCACTGAAGCTTTCTTT
D: TRBD1; V: TRBV10-3; J: TRBJ1-5; size: many; CDR3: CATNQGAYQPQHF; DNA: TGTGCCACGAATCAGGGGGCTTATCAGCCCCAGCATTTT
D: .; V: TRBV10-2; J: TRBJ2-7; size: many; CDR3: CASSDGAAGSYEQYF; DNA: TGCGCCAGCAGTGATGGGGCCGCAGGGAGCTACGAGCAGTACTTC
D: .; V: TRBV4-1; J: TRBJ2-5; size: many; CDR3: CASSQEVLQETQYF; DNA: TGCGCCAGCAGCCAAGAGGTATTACAAGAGACCCAGTACTTC
D: TRBD1; V: TRBV19; J: TRBJ1-5; size: few; CDR3: CASSTRRDSQWGINQPQHF; DNA: TGTGCCAGTAGTACCAGGAGGGACAGTCAATGGGGTATAAATCAGCCCCAGCATTTT
D: TRBD1; V: TRBV2; J: TRBJ1-2; size: few; CDR3: CASTFTSGTVGEGYTF; DNA: TGTGCCAGCACCTTTACCTCAGGGACAGTGGGAGAGGGCTACACCTTC
D: .; V: TRBV3-1; J: TRBJ2-6; size: few; CDR3: CASSHGTGANVLTF; DNA: TGTGCCAGCAGCCATGGGACAGGGGCCAACGTCCTGACTTTC
D: .; V: TRBV20-1; J: TRBJ2-7; size: many; CDR3: CSANDNYEQYF; DNA: TGCAGTGCTAATGACAACTACGAGCAGTACTTC
D: .; V: TRBV7-8; J: TRBJ1-5; size: many; CDR3: CASSTGELSNQPQHF; DNA: TGTGCCAGCAGCACCGGAGAACTAAGCAATCAGCCCCAGCATTTT
D: TRBD1; V: TRBV10-3; J: TRBJ1-5; size: .; CDR3: CAISESRGPQPQHF; DNA: TGTGCCATCAGTGAGTCCAGGGGGCCTCAGCCCCAGCATTTT
D: .; V: TRBV24-1; J: TRBJ2-1; size: .; CDR3: CATSDPSSYNEQFF; DNA: TGTGCCACCAGCGACCCGAGCTCCTACAATGAGCAGTTCTTC
D: .; V: TRBV12-3/TRBV12-4; J: TRBJ1-5; size: few; CDR3: CASSPGGQGSNQPQHF; DNA: TGTGCCAGCAGTCCGGGTGGGCAGGGGAGCAATCAGCCCCAGCATTTT
D: .; V: TRBV7-2; J: TRBJ1-6; size: many; CDR3: CASSLANTVRGSPLHF; DNA: TGTGCCAGCAGCTTAGCTAACACCGTACGAGGTTCACCCCTCCACTTT
D: TRBD2; V: TRBV7-2; J: TRBJ2-7; size: few; CDR3: CASRYTGTSGRGEQYF; DNA: TGTGCCAGCAGGTATACCGGGACTAGCGGGAGAGGGGAGCAGTACTTC
D: .; V: TRBV12-3/TRBV12-4; J: TRBJ1-5; size: few; CDR3: CASAIANQPQHF; DNA: TGTGCTAGTGCCATCGCAAATCAGCCCCAGCATTTT
D: TRBD2; V: TRBV7-9; J: TRBJ2-5; size: .; CDR3: CASSLSSGISGETQYF; DNA: TGCGCCAGCAGCTTGTCTAGCGGGATAAGTGGAGAGACCCAGTACTTC
D: .; V: TRBV7-2; J: TRBJ2-2; size: .; CDR3: CASSLGRAELFF; DNA: TGTGCCAGCAGCTTAGGGAGGGCGGAGCTGTTTTTT
D: .; V: TRBV20-1; J: TRBJ1-1; size: .; CDR3: CSASFQPNTEAFF; DNA: TGCAGTGCTAGTTTTCAACCGAACACTGAAGCTTTCTTT
D: .; V: TRBV3-1; J: TRBJ1-1; size: .; CDR3: CASSQGRAEAFF; DNA: TGTGCCAGCAGCCAAGGGAGGGCTGAAGCTTTCTTT
D: .; V: TRBV2; J: TRBJ1-1; size: many; CDR3: CASSDNGSGAFF; DNA: TGTGCCAGCAGTGATAATGGCAGCGGCGCTTTCTTT
D: .; V: TRBV5-1; J: TRBJ1-1; size: few; CDR3: CASSAPRDSSRNTEAFF; DNA: TGCGCCAGCAGCGCCCCACGGGACTCGAGTCGGAACACTGAAGCTTTCTTT
D: TRBD1; V: TRBV10-3; J: TRBJ1-2; size: .; CDR3: CAISPTGDYGYTF; DNA: TGTGCCATCAGCCCGACAGGGGACTATGGCTACACCTTC
D: TRBD1; V: TRBV14; J: TRBJ1-4; size: .; CDR3: CASSPMGQGEATNEKLFF; DNA: TGTGCCAGCAGCCCAATGGGACAGGGAGAGGCAACTAATGAAAAACTGTTTTTT
D: TRBD1; V: TRBV11-1; J: TRBJ2-7; size: .; CDR3: CASSAGQGSQKQYF; DNA: TGTGCCAGCAGCGCGGGACAGGGGTCGCAAAAGCAGTACTTC